Listed below are T cell receptor beta chains from one sample, sequenced in a study of yellow fever vaccine responses in identical twins. Using its own MiXCR run on the RT-PCR reads, TCRdb lists one record per CDR3 protein. The data show 2,000 or so distinct CDR3 sequences, with approximately 83% seen just once and approximately 7.8% held by the top ten. The sequencing used T cells from blood (PBMCs), unsorted or a sorted subset (not recorded which), collected before or after yellow fever vaccination (not recorded which). These receptor sequences come from a woman younger than 35 who received the yellow fever vaccine. Both conserved end residues are part of each CDR3. A D gene is named only where the DNA matches it firmly. The size of a clone is reported for some rows only, either as once, few or many, or as a class for expanded clones.

size,D,V,J,CDR3,DNA
-,-,TRBV11-2,TRBJ1-5,CASSLPGSNQPQHF,TGTGCCAGCAGCTTACCAGGTAGCAATCAGCCCCAGCATTTT
-,TRBD1,TRBV28,TRBJ1-4,CASNGQGLDNEKLFF,TGTGCCAGCAACGGACAGGGACTGGACAACGAAAAACTGTTTTTT
-,TRBD1,TRBV29-1,TRBJ2-5,CSVVLAGGQETQYF,TGCAGCGTTGTTCTGGCAGGGGGCCAAGAGACCCAGTACTTC
-,-,TRBV7-3,TRBJ2-1,CASSLRLYNEQFF,TGTGCCAGCAGCTTAAGGCTTTACAATGAGCAGTTCTTC
few,-,TRBV11-2,TRBJ1-2,CASRSWSGYTF,TGTGCCAGCAGAAGTTGGTCTGGCTACACCTTC
-,-,TRBV2,TRBJ1-4,CASSEVYNEKLFF,TGTGCCAGCAGTGAAGTTTATAATGAAAAACTGTTTTTT
-,-,TRBV7-6,TRBJ2-3,CASSQSRADTQYF,TGTGCCAGCAGCCAAAGCAGGGCAGATACGCAGTATTTT
-,TRBD2,TRBV6-4,TRBJ2-3,CASSMTSGGADTQYF,TGTGCCAGCAGTATGACTAGCGGGGGGGCAGATACGCAGTATTTT
-,-,TRBV27,TRBJ1-2,CASSPGVGGFYGYTF,TGTGCCAGCAGTCCCGGTGTTGGGGGGTTCTATGGCTACACCTTC
-,-,TRBV20-1,TRBJ2-1,CSAIPLDNEQFF,TGCAGTGCTATACCTCTAGACAATGAGCAGTTCTTC
-,-,TRBV11-1,TRBJ1-1,CASSPAVNTEAFF,TGTGCCAGCAGCCCCGCAGTGAACACTGAAGCTTTCTTT
-,TRBD2,TRBV2,TRBJ2-7,CASNPAGVGYEQYF,TGTGCCAGCAATCCAGCGGGAGTTGGCTACGAGCAGTACTTC
-,-,TRBV11-1,TRBJ1-1,CASSLLGREAFF,TGTGCCAGCAGCTTACTCGGGCGGGAAGCTTTCTTT
-,TRBD1,TRBV7-9,TRBJ2-1,CASSTGTGDYNEQFF,TGTGCCAGCAGTACCGGGACAGGGGATTACAATGAGCAGTTCTTC
few,-,TRBV6-4,TRBJ2-1,CASSDGEESYNEQFF,TGTGCCAGCAGTGACGGGGAGGAATCCTACAATGAGCAGTTCTTC
-,-,TRBV7-9,TRBJ1-1,CASSEGTARGAFF,TGTGCCAGCAGCGAAGGGACCGCCCGTGGAGCTTTCTTT
large,-,TRBV11-2,TRBJ2-7,CASSLVPEPGVYEQYF,TGTGCCAGCAGCTTAGTTCCGGAACCTGGGGTCTACGAGCAGTACTTC
-,TRBD2,TRBV20-1,TRBJ2-7,CSARTSGLGYEQYF,TGCAGTGCTAGAACTAGCGGACTAGGCTACGAGCAGTACTTC
-,-,TRBV7-3,TRBJ2-1,CASSPHLGNEQFF,TGTGCCAGCAGCCCTCATTTAGGCAATGAGCAGTTCTTC
once,TRBD2,TRBV5-1,TRBJ2-2,CASSYSGSPGELFF,TGCGCCAGCAGCTATAGCGGGAGCCCCGGGGAGCTGTTTTTT
-,-,TRBV7-9,TRBJ2-5,CASSPQAQETQYF,TGTGCCAGCAGCCCCCAGGCGCAAGAGACCCAGTACTTC
-,TRBD1,TRBV11-3,TRBJ1-1,CASSEQIFGDRDTNTEAFF,TGTGCCAGCAGCGAACAAATTTTCGGGGACAGGGATACGAACACTGAAGCTTTCTTT
-,-,TRBV2,TRBJ1-2,CASSDGSSYTF,TGTGCCAGCAGTGACGGTTCTTCCTACACCTTC